Listed below are T cell receptor beta chains from one sample, sequenced in a study of siplizumab effects on memory and regulatory T cells. The table came from immunoSEQ multiplex PCR; TCRdb's copy has only in-frame clones and leaves some out. The table records some 100,000 clones, about nine tenths of them present only once. Specimen: CD4+ T cells sorted from blood. These receptors all stem from a human donor in good health. Some clones in this sample may be carry-over from other donors' samples. The CDR3 runs from the conserved cysteine through the conserved F or W. A D gene is named only where the DNA matches it firmly. Some rows mark clone size as missing; the rest say once, few, many or name a class of expanded clone.

j_gene,abundance,v_gene,d_gene,CDR3nt,CDR3aa
TRBJ1-1,-,TRBV6-5,-,TGTGCCAGCAGCCGAGGAGAAACTGAAGCTTTCTTT,CASSRGETEAFF
TRBJ2-2,-,TRBV5-4,TRBD1,TGTGCCAGCAGCTCCGGGACAGGGGGCCCCTGGGCCGGGGAGCTGTTTTTT,CASSSGTGGPWAGELFF
TRBJ2-1,once,TRBV7-3,TRBD2,TGTGCCAGCAGCTTAAACGCGGGAGCTTCAAATGAGCAGTTCTTC,CASSLNAGASNEQFF
TRBJ2-7,-,TRBV7-2,-,TGTGCCAGCAGTCAAACCGGGACATCCCTATCCTACGAGCAGTACTTC,CASSQTGTSLSYEQYF
TRBJ1-2,-,TRBV7-9,-,TGTGCCAGCAGCCTAACCGAAAAAGCTAACTATGGCTACACCTTC,CASSLTEKANYGYTF
TRBJ1-1,-,TRBV18,-,TGTGCCAGCTCACAAGACGACGCTGAAGCTTTCTTT,CASSQDDAEAFF
TRBJ1-5,-,TRBV6-5,-,TGTGCCAGCAGCTCAACGACCCTCCAGCCCCAGCATTTT,CASSSTTLQPQHF
TRBJ2-5,-,TRBV5-5,TRBD1,TGCGCCAGCACCACCGGGGACAGGGGGCTTGAGACCCAGTACTTC,CASTTGDRGLETQYF
TRBJ2-7,-,TRBV10-3,-,TGTGCCATCCTCGGGGTAAGCTCCTACGAGCAGTACTTC,CAILGVSSYEQYF
TRBJ2-2,-,TRBV29-1,-,TGCAGCGTTGACCCGGCCGCCGGGGAGCTGTTTTTT,CSVDPAAGELFF
TRBJ2-1,-,TRBV12-5,TRBD1,TGTGCTAGTGGGAGACAGGGAAGTGAGCAGTTCTTC,CASGRQGSEQFF
TRBJ2-7,once,TRBV11-1,TRBD2,TGTGCCAGCAGCTTAAGCTACGGGGCGGGAGGTTACGAGCAGTACTTC,CASSLSYGAGGYEQYF
TRBJ2-7,-,TRBV5-5,-,TGTGCCAGCAGCTTGAATCGTCCAAACAGGGTAGACTACGAGCAGTACTTC,CASSLNRPNRVDYEQYF
TRBJ2-6,-,TRBV10-3,TRBD1,TGTGCCAGCGGTTGGACAGGGGACTCTGGGGCCAACGTCCTGACTTTC,CASGWTGDSGANVLTF
TRBJ2-1,-,TRBV5-1,TRBD2,TGCGCCAGCAGCTTGGCGGGAGGGGGCAATGAGCAGTTCTTC,CASSLAGGGNEQFF
TRBJ2-2,-,TRBV5-1,-,TGCGCCAGCAGCCTAACAGGGAACACCGGGGAGCTGTTTTTT,CASSLTGNTGELFF
TRBJ2-5,once,TRBV14,-,TGTGCCAGCAGCCAACAGGGTCCAGAGACCCAGTACTTC,CASSQQGPETQYF
TRBJ2-5,-,TRBV28,TRBD1,TGTGCCAGCAGCCTCTGGACAGGGACATACCAAGAGACCCAGTACTTC,CASSLWTGTYQETQYF
TRBJ2-2,-,TRBV9,TRBD2,TGTGCCAGCCATCCGGGACTAGCGCGGACCGGGGAGCTGTTTTTT,CASHPGLARTGELFF
TRBJ2-3,-,TRBV7-9,-,TGTGCCAGCAGCTTATCAGGGCCTGATACAGATACGCAGTATTTT,CASSLSGPDTDTQYF
TRBJ2-5,once,TRBV6-5,-,TGTGCCAGCAGTCCCCCCCAGTCTCCTGGAGAGACCCAGTACTTC,CASSPPQSPGETQYF
TRBJ1-5,-,TRBV15,-,TGTGCCACCAGCAGAGATGGGGGCTTCCAGCCCCAGCATTTT,CATSRDGGFQPQHF
TRBJ2-7,-,TRBV11-2,TRBD1,TGTGCCAGCAGCTCCGGGACAGCCTCCTACGAGCAGTACTTC,CASSSGTASYEQYF